Described below is a single T cell receptor beta chain sequence and its context. Its cognate antigen has yet to be identified. Nothing much larger sits one base from this clone, and base qualities are not available. TCRbeta CDR3 regions were amplified from genomic DNA by means of the immunoSEQ Assay, a bias-controlled multiplex PCR. The original pipeline was this. Within the assay, amplification of reference gene primers was used to estimate how many nucleated cells each sample contained. Sequence reads were collapsed and filtered to measure the absolute abundance of every unique TCRbeta CDR3 rearrangement. For each sample, productive Simpson clonality was calculated as the square root of Simpson's diversity index over productive rearrangements. Imported from immuneACCESS, the table was reduced by TCRdb to in-frame sequences with V and J called. These copies leave out some clones; in studies compared against another copy, an unresolved V gene accounts for under half, and the cause of the remainder is not known. The V and J calls and clone size come from that table; D and trimming were worked out from the DNA. This sample comprises over 150,000 clones, approximately 85% of them detected only once. The ten largest make up 6.5% to 7.5% of the sample.

In Seattle, one collaborating source enrolled patients while the infection was active and tracked those patients longitudinally over the course of disease. Collaborating institutions collected whole blood in K2EDTA tubes following their own protocols. For TCRbeta analysis, collaborators shipped samples in one of three forms: frozen whole blood, isolated PBMCs, or DNA extracted from either of those sample types. From its cysteine to its phenylalanine, the CDR3 spans 15 amino acids. CDR3 DNA only is kept here, 45 bases in frame from base 1. As encoded in the germline V gene (reference sequence), CDR1 is LNHDA while CDR2 is SQIVND. Germline trimming: 6 bases from V, 0 bases from J; junction bases outside gene matches: 5. The data stem from a study of blood T cell repertoires in COVID-19 (TCRdb year 2020). Context from the whole study: Collaborator samples came from the United States, Italy and Spain and covered acute and convalescent phases of COVID-19. The repertoires were released in a freely available public database meant as a resource for research on the immune response to SARS-CoV-2. HLA class I and class II types, where available, came from metadata supplied by the sample provider rather than from assay-based typing. Samples were obtained from the ongoing ImmuneRACE study (first 160 participants) and from over 1,000 subjects provided by 6 global collaborators. The sample metadata nearly always contained a de-identified subject ID, COVID-19 status, age in years and sex. The dataset comprised deeply sampled blood TCRbeta repertoires from subjects exposed to, actively infected with, or recovered from COVID-19. The prospective study material was composed of cDNA or gDNA derived from T cells, B-cell-depleted T cells, or PBMCs.

Summary of the overall study and its limitations: The quantity of clinical and demographic metadata differed by source and by participant and was supplied without curation.

The sequence is built from TRBV19 and TRBJ2-1, and 7 junctional nucleotides match TRBD1. This receptor was taken from an elderly man with COVID-19, enrolled during active disease. Input material: peripheral blood. CDR3 sequence: CASSLTGSSYNEQFF. The sequenced DNA: TGTGCCAGTAGCCTGACAGGGAGCTCCTACAATGAGCAGTTCTTC.